A selection of T cell receptor beta chains follows, all from one sample in a study of shared clonotypes between healthy human individuals. TCRdb's table, derived via immunoSEQ multiplex PCR, lists solely in-frame clones and lacks some. This sample has roughly 600,000 clones, with nearly 98% found just once. Source material: naive CD8+ T cells sorted from blood. The receptor set was obtained from a man aged 25 to 40 in good health. CDR3s include the opening cysteine and the closing phenylalanine or tryptophan. The order of the fields is clone size, J gene, V gene, D gene, CDR3 protein, CDR3 DNA. The D gene is left open where the match is weak. Clone size is stated in some rows and not others, as once, few, many or a class when expanded.

clone_size: .; j_call: TRBJ2-5; v_call: TRBV5-6; d_call: TRBD1; cdr3_aa: CASSLGDREVTQYF; cdr3_nt: TGTGCCAGCAGCTTGGGAGACAGGGAAGTGACCCAGTACTTC
clone_size: .; j_call: TRBJ2-2; v_call: TRBV9; d_call: TRBD2; cdr3_aa: CASSVATSGDTGELFF; cdr3_nt: TGTGCCAGCAGCGTAGCTACCAGCGGGGACACCGGGGAGCTGTTTTTT
clone_size: once; j_call: TRBJ2-7; v_call: TRBV7-8; d_call: .; cdr3_aa: CASSQPLGAYEQYF; cdr3_nt: TGTGCCAGCAGCCAACCGCTGGGGGCCTACGAGCAGTACTTC
clone_size: .; j_call: TRBJ2-5; v_call: TRBV11-2; d_call: TRBD2; cdr3_aa: CASSLWRLAGQETQYF; cdr3_nt: TGTGCCAGCAGCTTGTGGCGACTAGCGGGTCAAGAGACCCAGTACTTC
clone_size: .; j_call: TRBJ1-1; v_call: TRBV10-3; d_call: .; cdr3_aa: CAISEGHTNTEAFF; cdr3_nt: TGTGCCATCAGTGAGGGACATACGAACACTGAAGCTTTCTTT
clone_size: .; j_call: TRBJ1-1; v_call: TRBV5-1; d_call: .; cdr3_aa: CASSLGQMNTEAFF; cdr3_nt: TGCGCCAGCAGCTTGGGACAGATGAACACTGAAGCTTTCTTT
clone_size: .; j_call: TRBJ2-3; v_call: TRBV7-8; d_call: TRBD2; cdr3_aa: CASSAGGYTDTQYF; cdr3_nt: TGTGCCAGCTCAGCGGGAGGGTACACAGATACGCAGTATTTT
clone_size: .; j_call: TRBJ2-7; v_call: TRBV11-2; d_call: TRBD2; cdr3_aa: CASSSSSGQVRYEQYF; cdr3_nt: TGTGCCAGCAGCTCCTCTAGCGGGCAGGTCCGCTACGAGCAGTACTTC
clone_size: .; j_call: TRBJ2-7; v_call: TRBV7-9; d_call: TRBD1; cdr3_aa: CASSSWTGENEQYF; cdr3_nt: TGTGCCAGCAGCTCCTGGACAGGGGAGAACGAGCAGTACTTC
clone_size: .; j_call: TRBJ1-5; v_call: TRBV29-1; d_call: .; cdr3_aa: CSVESDGNQPQHF; cdr3_nt: TGCAGCGTTGAGTCAGACGGCAATCAGCCCCAGCATTTT
clone_size: .; j_call: TRBJ1-2; v_call: TRBV7-6; d_call: TRBD1; cdr3_aa: CASSLGFGQGFGYGYTF; cdr3_nt: TGTGCCAGCAGCTTAGGTTTCGGACAGGGGTTCGGCTATGGCTACACCTTC
clone_size: .; j_call: TRBJ2-1; v_call: TRBV7-3; d_call: .; cdr3_aa: CASSLSAGFLNEQFF; cdr3_nt: TGTGCCAGCAGCTTATCCGCAGGTTTTTTAAATGAGCAGTTCTTC
clone_size: .; j_call: TRBJ2-5; v_call: TRBV6-5; d_call: .; cdr3_aa: CASSLTPRGQETQYF; cdr3_nt: TGTGCCAGCAGTCTCACACCTCGAGGGCAAGAGACCCAGTACTTC
clone_size: .; j_call: TRBJ2-1; v_call: TRBV4-3; d_call: .; cdr3_aa: CASSQSADYEQFF; cdr3_nt: TGCGCCAGCAGCCAGTCGGCGGATTATGAGCAGTTCTTC
clone_size: once; j_call: TRBJ2-3; v_call: TRBV4-1; d_call: TRBD2; cdr3_aa: CASSQDTDFSGRSGRDTQYF; cdr3_nt: TGCGCCAGCAGCCAAGATACAGACTTTAGCGGGCGGAGCGGGAGGGATACGCAGTATTTT
clone_size: .; j_call: TRBJ2-5; v_call: TRBV18; d_call: .; cdr3_aa: CASSPVPGETQYF; cdr3_nt: TGTGCCAGCTCACCAGTCCCGGGAGAGACCCAGTACTTC
clone_size: .; j_call: TRBJ2-7; v_call: TRBV7-9; d_call: .; cdr3_aa: CASSLDSGEQYF; cdr3_nt: TGTGCCAGCAGCTTAGATTCAGGCGAGCAGTACTTC
clone_size: .; j_call: TRBJ2-3; v_call: TRBV7-8; d_call: .; cdr3_aa: CASSSSIPGPPLGTDTQYF; cdr3_nt: TGTGCCAGCAGCTCCTCAATACCGGGACCCCCTTTAGGCACAGATACGCAGTATTTT
clone_size: .; j_call: TRBJ1-1; v_call: TRBV2; d_call: .; cdr3_aa: CASSWSNTEAFF; cdr3_nt: TGTGCCAGCAGTTGGTCGAACACTGAAGCTTTCTTT
clone_size: .; j_call: TRBJ2-4; v_call: TRBV6-1; d_call: TRBD2; cdr3_aa: CASSGLAVAKNIQYF; cdr3_nt: TGTGCCAGCAGTGGACTAGCGGTAGCCAAAAACATTCAGTACTTC
clone_size: .; j_call: TRBJ2-7; v_call: TRBV10-2; d_call: .; cdr3_aa: CASSDRGTYEQYF; cdr3_nt: TGCGCCAGCAGTGATCGGGGAACCTACGAGCAGTACTTC
clone_size: .; j_call: TRBJ2-7; v_call: TRBV9; d_call: .; cdr3_aa: CASSVSTQNEQYF; cdr3_nt: TGTGCCAGCAGCGTATCTACGCAGAACGAGCAGTACTTC
clone_size: .; j_call: TRBJ2-1; v_call: TRBV9; d_call: TRBD2; cdr3_aa: CASSVQRGGRHNEQFF; cdr3_nt: TGTGCCAGCAGCGTTCAAAGGGGCGGGAGGCACAATGAGCAGTTCTTC
clone_size: .; j_call: TRBJ2-1; v_call: TRBV27; d_call: .; cdr3_aa: CASSLYYQTVEYNEQFF; cdr3_nt: TGTGCCAGCAGTTTATATTACCAGACAGTAGAGTACAATGAGCAGTTCTTC
clone_size: .; j_call: TRBJ2-2; v_call: TRBV7-9; d_call: TRBD1; cdr3_aa: CASSQGAPATGELFF; cdr3_nt: TGTGCCAGCAGCCAGGGGGCGCCCGCCACCGGGGAGCTGTTTTTT
clone_size: .; j_call: TRBJ2-7; v_call: TRBV5-1; d_call: TRBD2; cdr3_aa: CASSSGTSGSYEQYF; cdr3_nt: TGCGCCAGCAGCTCAGGGACTAGCGGGAGTTACGAGCAGTACTTC
clone_size: .; j_call: TRBJ1-2; v_call: TRBV7-9; d_call: .; cdr3_aa: CASSLLVAGLLNYGYTF; cdr3_nt: TGTGCCAGCAGCCTACTGGTGGCGGGGCTCTTGAACTATGGCTACACCTTC
clone_size: .; j_call: TRBJ2-7; v_call: TRBV6-1; d_call: TRBD2; cdr3_aa: CASRKRESSYEQYF; cdr3_nt: TGTGCCAGCAGGAAGCGGGAGTCCTCCTACGAGCAGTACTTC
clone_size: .; j_call: TRBJ2-7; v_call: TRBV4-1; d_call: .; cdr3_aa: CASSQVRGSLYEQYF; cdr3_nt: TGCGCCAGCAGCCAAGTTCGGGGTAGTCTCTACGAGCAGTACTTC
clone_size: .; j_call: TRBJ2-1; v_call: TRBV29-1; d_call: TRBD2; cdr3_aa: CSVEDRPMREGWVYNEQFF; cdr3_nt: TGCAGCGTTGAAGATCGGCCTATGCGGGAGGGGTGGGTCTACAATGAGCAGTTCTTC
clone_size: .; j_call: TRBJ2-7; v_call: TRBV4-3; d_call: TRBD2; cdr3_aa: CASSLGAGGPNEQYF; cdr3_nt: TGCGCCAGCAGCCTCGGAGCGGGAGGGCCCAACGAGCAGTACTTC
clone_size: .; j_call: TRBJ1-5; v_call: TRBV5-5; d_call: TRBD1; cdr3_aa: CASSLYPQGEVGQPQHF; cdr3_nt: TGTGCCAGCAGCTTGTACCCCCAGGGGGAAGTCGGTCAGCCCCAGCATTTT
clone_size: .; j_call: TRBJ2-2; v_call: TRBV7-6; d_call: .; cdr3_aa: CASSLVGPTGELFF; cdr3_nt: TGTGCCAGCAGCTTAGTAGGGCCCACCGGGGAGCTGTTTTTT
clone_size: .; j_call: TRBJ1-1; v_call: TRBV7-9; d_call: TRBD1; cdr3_aa: CASSTDRGRLNTEAFF; cdr3_nt: TGTGCCAGCAGCACGGACAGGGGGCGATTGAACACTGAAGCTTTCTTT
clone_size: .; j_call: TRBJ2-2; v_call: TRBV4-3; d_call: .; cdr3_aa: CASSQGENTGELFF; cdr3_nt: TGCGCCAGCAGCCAGGGAGAGAACACCGGGGAGCTGTTTTTT
clone_size: once; j_call: TRBJ2-1; v_call: TRBV15; d_call: .; cdr3_aa: CATSSDRSYNEQFF; cdr3_nt: TGTGCCACCAGCAGTGACAGATCCTACAATGAGCAGTTCTTC
clone_size: .; j_call: TRBJ2-1; v_call: TRBV5-1; d_call: .; cdr3_aa: CASSLLRDTKLTSPYNEQFF; cdr3_nt: TGCGCCAGCAGCTTGTTGAGGGATACTAAATTAACCAGTCCCTACAATGAGCAGTTCTTC
clone_size: .; j_call: TRBJ1-5; v_call: TRBV6-6; d_call: .; cdr3_aa: CASAGNSNQPQHF; cdr3_nt: TGTGCCAGCGCGGGGAATAGCAATCAGCCCCAGCATTTT
clone_size: once; j_call: TRBJ2-7; v_call: TRBV11-3; d_call: TRBD1; cdr3_aa: CASSPGQGPYF; cdr3_nt: TGTGCCAGCAGCCCAGGACAGGGACCGTACTTC
clone_size: .; j_call: TRBJ2-5; v_call: TRBV4-2; d_call: TRBD2; cdr3_aa: CASSQGFSPTSGLMQETQYF; cdr3_nt: TGTGCCAGCAGCCAAGGGTTTTCGCCGACTAGCGGCCTAATGCAAGAGACCCAGTACTTC
clone_size: .; j_call: TRBJ2-2; v_call: TRBV5-5; d_call: TRBD2; cdr3_aa: CASSLFMGLAGELPGELFF; cdr3_nt: TGTGCCAGCAGCTTGTTCATGGGACTAGCGGGAGAACTACCCGGGGAGCTGTTTTTT
clone_size: .; j_call: TRBJ1-4; v_call: TRBV2; d_call: .; cdr3_aa: CASSSDIRATNEKLFF; cdr3_nt: TGTGCCAGCAGTAGCGACATCCGAGCAACTAATGAAAAACTGTTTTTT
clone_size: .; j_call: TRBJ2-7; v_call: TRBV28; d_call: .; cdr3_aa: CASSSPGREQYF; cdr3_nt: TGTGCCAGCAGTTCCCCGGGCCGCGAGCAGTACTTC
clone_size: .; j_call: TRBJ1-2; v_call: TRBV27; d_call: TRBD1; cdr3_aa: CASSPWTGNGYTF; cdr3_nt: TGTGCCAGCAGTCCCTGGACAGGGAATGGCTACACCTTC
clone_size: .; j_call: TRBJ2-7; v_call: TRBV7-9; d_call: TRBD2; cdr3_aa: CASSPGTSRSYEQYF; cdr3_nt: TGTGCCAGCAGCCCTGGGACTAGCAGATCCTACGAGCAGTACTTC